One sample yielded the 29 T cell receptor beta chains listed below, sequenced in a study of T cell responses to AZD1222 COVID-19 vaccine. Sequenced by immunoSEQ multiplex PCR; TCRdb stores in-frame clones only, minus some. The table lists around 54,000 clones, around nine tenths of them singletons, with about 7% in the top ten. The sequenced sample was peripheral blood, obtained 28 days after the second AZD1222 dose. The receptors were gathered from an adult who received the AZD1222 COVID-19 vaccine.

This chain's CDR3 is CASSLAGSNTEAFF. In nucleotides, the CDR3 is TGTGCCAGCAGTTTAGCAGGTTCGAACACTGAAGCTTTCTTT. The chain uses TRBV27 and TRBJ1-1; D unresolved. Trimming stripped 2 bases from V and 1 base from J, with 8 bases between. CDR3 size: 14 residues. The V gene's germline CDR1 is MNHEY and CDR2 SMNVEV (reference sequence).

The chain couples TRBV15 to TRBJ1-3; D is undetermined. Germline loops: CDR1 LNHNV, CDR2 YYDKDF (reference sequence). The CDR3 consists of 12 residues. Trimming took 0 bases from V and 8 from J, leaving 5 bases between them. CDR3 sequence reads: CATSRDGHTIYF. CDR3 nucleotide sequence: TGTGCCACCAGCAGAGATGGGCACACCATATATTTT.

The DNA for the CDR3 is TGTGCCAGCAGCCTAGCGGGAGGGCCCAATGAGCAGTTCTTC. Translation: CASSLAGGPNEQFF. The chain carries TRBV27 and TRBJ2-1; 12 nucleotides align to TRBD2. With V trimmed by 6 bases and J by 6 bases, 3 bases remained unmatched. CDR1 is MNHEY and CDR2 is SMNVEV in the germline V gene (reference sequence). The CDR3 loop spans 14 amino acids.

The table lists this clone with a few counts. The chain has TRBV5-1 and TRBJ1-2; no clear D gene. V was shortened by 0 bases and J by 7 bases, with 10 bases between the two germline ends. CDR1 SGHRS and CDR2 YFSETQ come from the germline V gene. CDR3 length: 13 residues. The CDR3 is CASSLAPGGGYTF. In DNA form, the CDR3 reads TGCGCCAGCAGCTTGGCGCCAGGAGGTGGCTACACCTTC. Looking up the rest from reference TRBV5-1 and TRBJ1-2 gives the full variable domain: KAGVTQTPRYLIKTRGQQVTLSCSPISGHRSVSWYQQTPGQGLQFLFEYFSETQRNKGNFPGRFSGRQFSNSRSEMNVSTLELGDSALYLCASSLAPGGGYTFGSGTRLTVV.

In this sample, this clone turned up a few times. The V and J genes are TRBV30 and TRBJ1-1; TRBD1 might be the D (5 bases). V gave up 4 bases and J gave up 2 bases, with 11 bases separating them. Germline V gene data show CDR1 as GTSNPN and CDR2 as SVGIG (reference sequence). The CDR3 consists of 13 residues. The chain's CDR3 is CAWTWGGNTEAFF. For the CDR3, the DNA is TGTGCCTGGACTTGGGGCGGCAACACTGAAGCTTTCTTT. Drawing the rest from reference TRBV30 and TRBJ1-1, the complete variable domain is SQTIHQWPATLVQPVGSPLSLECTVEGTSNPNLYWYRQAAGRGLQLLFYSVGIGQISSEVPQNLSASRPQDRQFILSSKKLLLSDSGFYLCAWTWGGNTEAFFGQGTRLTVV.

This clone showed up just a few times. The V and J genes are TRBV28 and TRBJ1-1; D may be TRBD1 (5 bases). Trimming left V 5 bases short and J 3 bases short, with 10 bases between. CDR1 is MDHEN and CDR2 is SYDVKM in the germline V gene. This CDR3 has 13 residues. The CDR3: CASSLTGDTEAFF. CDR3 DNA: TGTGCCAGCAGTCTAACAGGAGACACTGAAGCTTTCTTT.

Only one count was recorded for this clone. The V and J genes are TRBV5-3 and TRBJ1-4; the D gene is possibly TRBD1 (6 bases). TRBV5-3 is an ORF for which the function is uncertain. The CDR3 runs to 15 residues. Trimming cost V 1 base and J 7 bases, with 14 bases left between them. The CDR3 nucleotides are TGTGCCAGAAGCTTGAGGCAGGGGCGAGGTGAAAAACTGTTTTTT. It translates to CARSLRQGRGEKLFF.

The chain uses TRBV21-1 and TRBJ2-5. TRBV21-1 is listed as a pseudogene. The CDR3 sequence is 20 residues long. CDR3 sequence (DNA): TGTGCCAGCAGCCCAAAGTGGTTCAGGGTTCAGTCGGCCGAGGGAGAGACCCAGTACTTC. Translated, it gives CASSPKWFRVQSAEGETQYF.

This chain links TRBV5-8 with TRBJ2-2; D call uncertain. Trimming shortened V by 0 bases and J by 4 bases, and 10 bases separated the two germline ends. This CDR3 contains 15 residues. Germline lookup yields CDR1 SGHTS and CDR2 YDEGEE. The DNA of the CDR3 is TGTGCCAGCAGCTTGGAGGTCTTGGGCACCGGGGAGCTGTTTTTT. Residues: CASSLEVLGTGELFF.

The chain links TRBV6-1 to TRBJ1-2, with D possibly matching TRBD1 (6 bases). Trimming cost V 1 base and J 7 bases, with 10 bases left between them. The germline CDR1 and CDR2 sequences are MNHNS and SASEGT. CDR3 length: 13 amino acids. The CDR3 is CASSEGAGAGYTF. The CDR3 DNA sequence: TGTGCCAGCAGTGAAGGGGCAGGGGCTGGCTACACCTTC.

This clone was counted once. The rearrangement uses TRBV15 and TRBJ1-5; no reliable D call. Trimming left V 1 base short and J 4 bases short, with 5 bases between. The CDR3 runs 13 residues. CDR1 and CDR2 from the germline V gene are LNHNV and YYDKDF (reference sequence). CDR3 protein: CATSRVENQPQHF. The CDR3 nucleotides are TGTGCCACCAGCAGAGTGGAAAATCAGCCCCAGCATTTT.

The gene calls are TRBV10-3 and TRBJ1-4; D gene unclear. V was cut by 6 bases and J by 4 bases, with 9 bases left in between. The CDR3 contains 13 residues. Looked up from germline, CDR1 is ENHRY and CDR2 is SYGVKD. The CDR3 DNA reads as TGTGCCATCAGGGGGTTCGGTAATGAAAAACTGTTTTTT. This translates into CAIRGFGNEKLFF.

This sequence joins TRBV25-1 and TRBJ2-6, with D tentatively TRBD1 (5 bases). Trimming removed 8 bases from V and 1 base from J, with 9 bases in between. The CDR3 has 14 residues. Germline CDR1 MGHDK, CDR2 SYGVNS. The CDR3 reads CASGANSGANVLTF. CDR3 bases: TGTGCCAGCGGGGCAAATTCTGGGGCCAACGTCCTGACTTTC.

The chain is built from TRBV7-9 and TRBJ1-1; 9 positions match TRBD1. Looked up from germline, CDR1 is SEHNR and CDR2 is FQNEAQ (reference sequence). This CDR3 has 15 residues. After removal of 5 bases from V and 3 bases from J, the junction contained 7 bases not matched to a gene. CDR3 sequence (DNA): TGTGCCAGCAGCCTCCGACAGGGGGAGGACACTGAAGCTTTCTTT. Its translation: CASSLRQGEDTEAFF.

V is TRBV18 and J is TRBJ1-1; 11 bases are a match to TRBD1. This CDR3 has 15 amino acids. CDR1 and CDR2 (germline): KGHSH, LQKENI. The V and J ends lost 5 bases and 4 bases, in that order; junction bases with no gene match: 6. The CDR3 reads CASSADRGPGTEAFF. The CDR3 DNA is TGTGCCAGCTCAGCGGACAGGGGGCCGGGCACTGAAGCTTTCTTT.

The genes are TRBV3-1 (or the pseudogene TRBV3-2) and TRBJ2-7, with TRBD1 matching over 9 bases. CDR3 length: 13 residues. The V and J ends lost 4 bases and 9 bases, in that order; junction bases with no gene match: 7. CDR1 and CDR2 from the germline V gene are LGHDT and YNNKEL (reference sequence). CDR3: CASSPLTGGGQYF. The CDR3 DNA follows: TGTGCCAGCAGCCCTTTAACAGGGGGCGGGCAGTACTTC.

This chain uses TRBV14 with TRBJ2-7; tentatively, D is TRBD1 (5 bases). The V gene lost 2 bases and the J gene lost 5 bases, with 16 bases spanning the gap. The CDR3 sequence is 15 residues long. Germline V gene sequence: CDR1 SGHDN, CDR2 FVKESK. CDR3 region: CASSQLGSRAHEQYF. The CDR3 DNA sequence: TGTGCCAGCAGCCAATTAGGGTCCAGGGCCCACGAGCAGTACTTC. The full variable domain, with the rest looked up from reference TRBV14 and TRBJ2-7, is EAGVTQFPSHSVIEKGQTVTLRCDPISGHDNLYWYRRVMGKEIKFLLHFVKESKQDESGMPNNRFLAERTGGTYSTLKVQPAELEDSGVYFCASSQLGSRAHEQYFGPGTRLTVT.

The chain links TRBV28 to TRBJ2-3, with unresolved D. The length of the CDR3 is 14 residues. CDR1 MDHEN and CDR2 SYDVKM come from the germline V gene. V lost 3 bases and J 10 bases, leaving 17 bases between the germline ends. CDR3 loop: CASSFDPSKIAQYF. In nucleotides, the CDR3 is TGTGCCAGCAGTTTCGATCCCTCAAAGATTGCGCAGTATTTT.

The rearrangement uses TRBV28 and TRBJ1-5; possibly TRBD1 for D (5 bases). V lost 7 bases and J 0 bases, leaving 10 bases between the germline ends. The germline gives CDR1 MDHEN, CDR2 SYDVKM. The CDR3 has 14 amino acids. The CDR3, as DNA: TGTGCCAGCACCTCAGGGAATAGCAATCAGCCCCAGCATTTT. Its translation is CASTSGNSNQPQHF.

This rearrangement joins TRBV7-3 to TRBJ2-1; unclear D gene. Between the trimmed V and J ends, which lost 9 bases and 4 bases, there was a span of 10 bases. Germline assignment: CDR1 SGHTA and CDR2 FQGTGA. This CDR3 is 12 amino acids long. The DNA of the CDR3 is TGTGCCAGTGGGCGAGCGTACAATGAGCAGTTCTTC. Its protein is CASGRAYNEQFF.

CDR3 DNA: TGTGCCAGCAGTTACTCGAGTAGAGGGGGCAGGTATGGCTACACCTTC. Residues: CASSYSSRGGRYGYTF. This chain links TRBV6-5 with TRBJ1-2, with 7 bases fitting TRBD1. Germline CDR1 and CDR2: MNHEY and SVGAGI. CDR3 length equals 16 residues. Trimming cost V 0 bases and J 5 bases; bases outside gene matches: 9.

The chain employs TRBV7-2 and TRBJ1-2, with 7 nucleotides matching TRBD1. CDR3 size: 14 residues. Germline V gene sequence: CDR1 SGHTA, CDR2 FQGNSA. V shed 1 base and J 5 bases; nucleotides not matched to a gene: 4. In nucleotides, the CDR3 is TGTGCCAGCAGCTTAGATAGACAGGGATATGGCTACACCTTC. This sequence encodes CASSLDRQGYGYTF.

The chain combines TRBV3-1 (or the pseudogene TRBV3-2) with TRBJ2-5, with unresolved D. The germline gives CDR1 LGHDT, CDR2 YNNKEL (reference sequence). Trimming cost V 2 bases and J 5 bases, with 12 bases left between them. The CDR3 sequence is 14 residues long. CDR3 in amino acids: CASSQSGIRETQYF. The CDR3, as DNA: TGTGCCAGCAGCCAATCTGGGATTAGGGAGACCCAGTACTTC.

V usage is TRBV4-1 and J usage is TRBJ2-2; 7 positions agree with TRBD1. Germline lookup yields CDR1 MGHRA and CDR2 YSYEKL. This CDR3 has 15 amino acids. The junction had 3 bases not matched to a gene; V was cut back by 4 bases and J by 1 base. The CDR3 loop reads CASSLGTVNTGELFF. CDR3 DNA sequence: TGCGCCAGCAGCCTAGGGACAGTGAACACCGGGGAGCTGTTTTTT.

The chain links TRBV2 to TRBJ2-7, with 11 bases identical to TRBD2. J was trimmed by 5 bases and V by 5 bases; bases with no gene match: 5. There are 14 residues in the CDR3. CDR1 is SNHLY and CDR2 is FYNNEI in the germline V gene. Here the CDR3 DNA reads TGTGCCAGCAGTAATAGCGGGGGGGCCCACGAGCAGTACTTC. Translation: CASSNSGGAHEQYF.

J is TRBJ1-1 and V is TRBV18; no reliable D call. The V end was cut by 2 bases, the J end by 0 bases, with 4 bases between. CDR1 and CDR2 (germline): KGHSH, LQKENI. The CDR3 totals 13 residues. CDR3 sequence (DNA): TGTGCCAGCTCACCAACACTGAACACTGAAGCTTTCTTT. Its translation is CASSPTLNTEAFF. The variable domain in full, with the rest retrieved from reference TRBV18 and TRBJ1-1, is NAGVMQNPRHLVRRRGQEARLRCSPMKGHSHVYWYRQLPEEGLKFMVYLQKENIIDESGMPKERFSAEFPKEGPSILRIQQVVRGDSAAYFCASSPTLNTEAFFGQGTRLTVV.

This chain uses TRBV5-1 with TRBJ2-5; a possible D gene is TRBD2 (5 bases). Germline CDR1 and CDR2: SGHRS and YFSETQ. The ends were cut back, 4 bases at V and 2 bases at J, with 18 bases in the middle. The CDR3 length is 16 residues. CDR3 bases: TGCGCCAGCAGCCCGGTCCCCGAGCGGAGTCAAGAGACCCAGTACTTC. Translation: CASSPVPERSQETQYF. Looking up the rest from reference TRBV5-1 and TRBJ2-5 gives the full variable domain: KAGVTQTPRYLIKTRGQQVTLSCSPISGHRSVSWYQQTPGQGLQFLFEYFSETQRNKGNFPGRFSGRQFSNSRSEMNVSTLELGDSALYLCASSPVPERSQETQYFGPGTRLLVL.

The V call is TRBV5-8, the J call TRBJ1-2, with D uncertain. In germline, CDR1 is SGHTS, CDR2 YDEGEE. The CDR3 loop spans 14 amino acids. V shed 2 bases and J shed 3 bases, with 11 bases lying between them. Here the CDR3 reads CASSFHKTHYGYTF. The CDR3 bases are TGTGCCAGCAGCTTTCACAAAACGCACTATGGCTACACCTTC.

The chain's CDR3 is CASSLYRTAGRNSPLHF. In DNA, the CDR3 is TGTGCCAGCAGTTTATATAGGACCGCGGGAAGGAATTCACCCCTCCACTTT. The chain is built from TRBV28 and TRBJ1-6, with no clear D. CDR3 length: 17 residues. V shed 1 base and J shed 7 bases, with 17 bases lying between them. In germline, CDR1 is MDHEN, CDR2 SYDVKM.